This T cell receptor beta chain was identified in a study of T cell responses to AZD1222 COVID-19 vaccine. The V gene's germline CDR1 is SGHVS and CDR2 FQNEAQ. V was trimmed by 1 base and J by 5 bases, leaving 11 bases between them. This CDR3 is built from 14 residues. This clone was detected only once. Sequencing was performed with immunoSEQ multiplex PCR; in TCRdb, only in-frame clones are kept and a portion is missing. Of around 120,000 clones listed, about 88% were seen once; the top ten hold less than 4%. The sequence derives from an adult who received the AZD1222 COVID-19 vaccine. The chain recombines TRBV7-8 with TRBJ2-5, with D possibly matching TRBD2 (6 bases). This specimen was peripheral blood, taken 28 days after the second AZD1222 dose. In DNA form, the CDR3 reads TGTGCCAGCAGCTTAGGCGGGAATCGGGAGACCCAGTACTTC. This translates into CASSLGGNRETQYF.